Listed below are T cell receptor beta chains from one sample, sequenced in a study of tumor-infiltrating lymphocytes in glioblastoma multiforme. In TCRdb, the multiplex PCR reads were re-called with MiXCR into one record per CDR3 protein. The sample has fewer than 40,000 distinct CDR3 sequences; approximately 60% are singletons. Input material: brain tumor tissue. The receptors here all came from a male donor with glioblastoma. The CDR3 runs from the conserved cysteine through the conserved F or W. The order of the fields is J gene, clone size, D gene, V gene, CDR3 protein, CDR3 DNA. The D gene is left open where the match is weak. The size entry is marked missing in some rows and otherwise reads once, few, many or a size class.

>TRBJ2-6|medium-sized|-|TRBV11-1
CASSPFGANVLTF
TGTGCCAGCAGCCCCTTTGGGGCCAACGTCCTGACTTTC
>TRBJ2-6|-|TRBD1|TRBV5-4
CASSPRTGGSLRSGANVLTF
TGTGCCAGCAGCCCGAGGACAGGGGGTTCCCTTAGGTCTGGGGCCAACGTCCTGACTTTC
>TRBJ2-2|medium-sized|-|TRBV29-1
CSVLTGELFF
TGCAGCGTCCTCACCGGGGAGCTGTTTTTT
>TRBJ2-7|-|-|TRBV6-1
CASSWTVSYEQYF
TGTGCCAGCAGTTGGACTGTCTCCTACGAGCAGTACTTC
>TRBJ1-6|few|-|TRBV6-5
CASSYSTLGNNSPLHF
TGTGCCAGCAGTTACTCGACGCTGGGCAACAATTCACCCCTCCACTTT
>TRBJ2-7|-|-|TRBV5-1
CASSYRGTTIHEQYF
TGCGCCAGCAGCTACCGCGGGACCACAATCCACGAGCAGTACTTC
>TRBJ1-6|many|-|TRBV5-6
CASSFGRLNYSPLHF
TGTGCCAGCAGTTTTGGACGGCTAAACTATTCACCCCTCCACTTT
>TRBJ2-3|few|-|TRBV3-1
CASSQDSSGDTQYF
TGTGCCAGCAGCCAAGACTCGTCGGGAGATACGCAGTATTTT
>TRBJ2-2|-|-|TRBV6-1
CASSEVPDNTRELFF
TGTGCCAGCAGTGAAGTTCCAGATAACACCAGGGAGCTGTTTTTT
>TRBJ2-3|-|-|TRBV10-3
CVIGKSYADTQYF
TGTGTCATCGGTAAGTCGTACGCAGATACGCAGTATTTT
>TRBJ2-7|-|TRBD1|TRBV11-2
CTSSSRDREFEQYF
TGTACCAGCAGCTCCCGGGACAGGGAATTCGAGCAGTATTTC
>TRBJ2-1|-|TRBD2|TRBV20-1
CSASGTSGRGEFF
TGCAGTGCTTCCGGGACTAGCGGGAGGGGGGAGTTCTTC
>TRBJ2-7|-|-|TRBV4-1
CASRRTTDEEQYF
TGCGCCAGCAGAAGGACTACCGATGAAGAACAGTACTTC
>TRBJ1-1|-|-|TRBV6-6
CASIRGQENTEASF
TGTGCCAGTATCAGAGGGCAAGAGAACACTGAAGCTTCCTTT
>TRBJ2-3|-|TRBD2|TRBV6-6
CASIRLAGREGTDTQYF
TGTGCCAGCATAAGACTAGCGGGAAGGGAGGGGACAGATACGCAGTATTTT
>TRBJ1-6|once|-|TRBV13
CATSFYNSPLYF
TGTGCCACCAGCTTTTATAATTCACCCCTCTACTTT
>TRBJ1-2|-|-|TRBV20-1
CSAETEGHYGYTF
TGCAGTGCCGAGACAGAAGGGCACTATGGCTACACCTTT
>TRBJ2-1|-|TRBD2|TRBV6-2/TRBV6-3
CASSPRGGGRNEQFF
TGTGCCAGCAGCCCCCGGGGGGGGGGAAGGAATGAGCAGTTCTTC
>TRBJ2-7|many|-|TRBV6-5
CASSPGEGDYEQYF
TGTGCCAGCAGTCCTGGGGAGGGGGATTACGAGCAGTACTTC
>TRBJ1-4|-|-|TRBV6-1
CTSSERTVANEKLFF
TGTACCAGCAGTGAAAGGACAGTGGCGAATGAAAAACTGTTTTTT
>TRBJ2-1|-|-|TRBV4-1
CVSSQDRVEQFF
TGCGTCAGCAGCCAAGATAGGGTCGAGCAGTTCTTC
>TRBJ2-7|many|-|TRBV6-1
CASSGSGGPYEQYF
TGTGCCAGCAGCGGCTCAGGAGGCCCGTACGAGCAGTACTTC
>TRBJ1-5|-|TRBD1|TRBV4-2
CAISPTDRGGNQPQHF
TGTGCCATCAGCCCGACCGACAGGGGGGGCAATCAGCCCCAGCATTTT
>TRBJ2-1|-|-|TRBV7-2
CASSFGFYSYNEQLF
TGTGCCAGCAGCTTCGGCTTCTACTCCTACAATGAGCAGCTCTTC
>TRBJ2-5|many|TRBD1|TRBV29-1
CSALTGGHETQYF
TGCAGCGCTTTGACAGGGGGTCACGAGACCCAGTACTTC
>TRBJ2-1|many|-|TRBV5-1
CASREYNEQFF
TGCGCCAGCAGGGAATACAATGAGCAGTTCTTC
>TRBJ1-1|medium-sized|-|TRBV29-1
CSVRQSMNTEAFF
TGCAGCGTCCGGCAGTCGATGAACACTGAAGCTTTCTTT
>TRBJ2-7|-|-|TRBV6-2/TRBV6-3
CASSEFTYDLYF
TGTGCCAGCAGCGAGTTTACCTACGATCTGTACTTC
>TRBJ2-3|-|-|TRBV29-1
CSVDSLGRGDTQYF
TGCAGCGTAGACTCTCTCGGGAGAGGAGATACGCAGTATTTT
>TRBJ2-3|-|-|TRBV24-1
CATSEEGDTQYF
TGTGCCACCAGTGAGGAGGGGGATACGCAGTATTTT
>TRBJ1-2|once|-|TRBV30
CAWRPIHSDGYTF
TGTGCCTGGAGGCCCATACACAGCGATGGCTACACCTTC
>TRBJ2-4|many|-|TRBV6-6
CASSQTGPENIQYF
TGTGCCAGCAGCCAAACAGGCCCGGAAAACATTCAGTACTTC
>TRBJ2-4|many|-|TRBV11-2
CASSSQQGIIQYF
TGTGCCAGCAGCTCGCAACAGGGTATCATTCAGTACTTC
>TRBJ2-4|many|-|TRBV30
CASRGQGKNIQYF
TGTGCCAGCCGGGGACAAGGGAAAAACATTCAGTACTTC
>TRBJ1-1|-|-|TRBV24-1
CATSGSVRSSEAFF
TGTGCCACCAGTGGCTCCGTCAGGAGCTCTGAAGCTTTCTTT
>TRBJ2-2|-|-|TRBV10-2
CASSGGPGRSGKLFF
TGCGCCAGCAGTGGGGGACCGGGGAGGAGCGGCAAGCTGTTTTTT
>TRBJ1-1|many|TRBD1|TRBV28
CASSPGTGLLHTEAFF
TGTGCCAGCAGTCCCGGGACAGGGCTCCTTCACACTGAAGCTTTCTTT
>TRBJ2-3|-|TRBD2|TRBV12-3/TRBV12-4
CASSFGGRARDTQYF
TGTGCCAGCAGTTTCGGCGGGAGGGCCAGAGATACGCAGTATTTT
>TRBJ2-7|-|TRBD1|TRBV25-1
CVSSDPPGQGSYEQYF
TGTGTCAGCAGTGACCCTCCGGGACAGGGCTCCTACGAGCAGTACTTC
>TRBJ2-4|-|-|TRBV14
CASSQAGVSNIKYF
TGTGCCAGCAGCCAAGCCGGGGTGAGTAACATTAAGTACTTC
>TRBJ2-3|-|-|TRBV11-1
CASSLFGHVDTDTQYF
TGTGCCAGCAGCCTTTTCGGACATGTAGACACAGATACGCAGTATTTT
>TRBJ2-1|-|TRBD1|TRBV11-3
CASSLRTGAYNEQFF
TGTGCCAGCAGCTTACGGACAGGAGCATACAATGAGCAGTTCTTC
>TRBJ2-7|few|-|TRBV29-1
CSVEVIHPSYEQYF
TGCAGCGTTGAAGTTATACATCCCTCCTACGAGCAGTACTTC
>TRBJ2-1|few|-|TRBV11-2
CASSPPSGWSYNEQFF
TGTGCCAGCAGCCCTCCCAGTGGGTGGTCCTACAATGAGCAGTTCTTC